Each of the 32 T cell receptor beta chains below was sequenced from the same sample in a study of blood T cell repertoires in COVID-19. The assay was immunoSEQ multiplex PCR, and TCRdb's table has in-frame clones only and misses some. The table includes tens of thousands of clones, 75% to 95% detected once. The sequencing sample was made of peripheral blood. These receptors all stem from a woman at least 80 years old with acute or convalescent COVID-19.

V gene TRBV3-1 (or the pseudogene TRBV3-2) combines with J gene TRBJ2-7, with 8 bases lining up with TRBD1. V lost 3 bases, J lost 2 bases, and 3 bases stayed unmatched. This CDR3 has 14 amino acids. Germline loops: CDR1 LGHDT, CDR2 YNNKEL (reference sequence). The CDR3: CASSQAGGAYEQYF. CDR3 DNA sequence: TGTGCCAGCAGCCAGGCAGGGGGCGCCTACGAGCAGTACTTC.

The V call is TRBV2, the J call TRBJ2-2; tentative D call: TRBD1 (6 bases). CDR1 and CDR2 (germline): SNHLY, FYNNEI. Trimming took 7 bases from V and 5 from J, leaving 17 bases between them. The CDR3 sequence is 15 residues long. Written as DNA, the CDR3 is TGTGCCAGCACCACCCCAGGACAGAGTACCGGGGAGCTGTTTTTT. Its translation is CASTTPGQSTGELFF.

This clone was picked up one time. This chain uses TRBV5-1 with TRBJ2-5, with 7 bases identical to TRBD2. There are 15 residues in the CDR3. The J segment lost 5 bases and the V segment lost 5 bases, leaving 12 bases of the junction unmatched. Germline CDR1 and CDR2: SGHRS and YFSETQ. CDR3 amino acids: CASRPRGGSGETQYF. In DNA form, the CDR3 reads TGCGCCAGCAGACCACGGGGAGGGAGTGGGGAGACCCAGTACTTC. The full variable domain, in which reference TRBV5-1 and TRBJ2-5 provide the parts outside the CDR3, is KAGVTQTPRYLIKTRGQQVTLSCSPISGHRSVSWYQQTPGQGLQFLFEYFSETQRNKGNFPGRFSGRQFSNSRSEMNVSTLELGDSALYLCASRPRGGSGETQYFGPGTRLLVL.

V gene TRBV5-1 combines with J gene TRBJ1-2; the D is unclear. CDR3 length: 14 amino acids. Trimming cost V 0 bases and J 2 bases, with 8 bases left between them. Germline lookup yields CDR1 SGHRS and CDR2 YFSETQ. The CDR3 spells CASSLVTGNYGYTF. The CDR3 coding sequence is TGCGCCAGCAGCTTGGTTACCGGGAACTATGGCTACACCTTC.

The chain carries TRBV30 and TRBJ1-5; 7 bases are shared with TRBD1. Germline CDR1 is GTSNPN and CDR2 is SVGIG (reference sequence). After removal of 2 bases from V and 0 bases from J, the junction contained 4 bases not matched to a gene. The CDR3 is 15 amino acids. CDR3 DNA sequence: TGTGCCTGGAGTCTCGGGACAGTTAGCAATCAGCCCCAGCATTTT. Translation gives CAWSLGTVSNQPQHF.

This chain uses TRBV6-1 with TRBJ1-5, with a possible D match to TRBD1 (5 bases). This CDR3 has 16 residues. Per germline, CDR1 MNHNS and CDR2 SASEGT. Trimming stripped 2 bases from V and 4 bases from J, with 15 bases between. The CDR3 is CASSEFAGFANQPQHF. Here the CDR3 DNA reads TGTGCCAGCAGTGAATTTGCAGGGTTTGCTAATCAGCCCCAGCATTTT.

V gene TRBV27 combines with J gene TRBJ2-3; 9 nucleotides match TRBD2. Germline V CDR1 and CDR2: MNHEY, SMNVEV (reference sequence). This CDR3 is built from 18 residues. Losses at the gene ends were 4 bases for V and 6 bases for J; bases not matched to a gene: 17. CDR3 DNA: TGTGCCAGCAGTTCGGGACTAGCCGGACCCACACCCGCCGATACGCAGTATTTT. Its translation is CASSSGLAGPTPADTQYF.

This sequence joins TRBV5-8 and TRBJ1-4, with 9 positions matching TRBD1. The CDR3 extends over 15 amino acids. The V gene end was trimmed by 3 bases and the J gene end by 8 bases; junction bases not matched to a gene: 8. Germline CDR1 is SGHTS and CDR2 is YDEGEE. The CDR3 sequence is CASSSPGTGREKLFF. CDR3 DNA sequence: TGTGCCAGCAGCTCACCCGGGACAGGGAGGGAAAAACTGTTTTTT.

J is TRBJ2-1 and V is TRBV7-8, with 15 bases identical to TRBD2. V lost 5 bases, J lost 16 bases, and 12 bases stayed unmatched. In germline, CDR1 is SGHVS, CDR2 FQNEAQ. This CDR3 comprises 15 residues. DNA of the CDR3: TGTGCCAGCAGCCCCGGACTAGCGGGGGGGCCTTGGGTTTTCTTC. Amino acid sequence: CASSPGLAGGPWVFF. Variable domain in full (rest from reference TRBV7-8 and TRBJ2-1): GAGVSQSPRYKVAKRGQDVALRCDPISGHVSLFWYQQALGQGPEFLTYFQNEAQLDKSGLPSDRFFAERPEGSVSTLKIQRTQQEDSAVYLCASSPGLAGGPWVFFGPGTRLTVL.

The V and J genes are TRBV7-9 and TRBJ1-3; possible D gene TRBD1, 6 bases. The CDR3 runs 15 residues. Germline CDR1 and CDR2: SEHNR and FQNEAQ (reference sequence). V was shortened by 6 bases and J by 0 bases, with 12 bases between the two germline ends. CDR3 coding DNA: TGTGCCAGCAGGGCTACAGGGTTCTCTGGAAACACCATATATTTT. This codes for CASRATGFSGNTIYF.

This chain joins TRBV19 and TRBJ2-3; perhaps TRBD1 as D (5 bases). The V gene's germline CDR1 is LNHDA and CDR2 SQIVND (reference sequence). The CDR3 covers 18 residues. V was pared by 4 bases and J by 2 bases, with 22 bases between. The DNA of the CDR3 is TGTGCCAGTAGTACACCGCTGGGGCCCCATGGGGACACAGATACGCAGTATTTT. It is translated as CASSTPLGPHGDTDTQYF.

The V gene is TRBV19, the J gene TRBJ1-1, with a weak D call TRBD1 (6 bases). CDR1 LNHDA and CDR2 SQIVND come from the germline V gene (reference sequence). The CDR3 length is 14 residues. V lost 7 bases to trimming and J lost 6 bases, with 18 bases between them. CDR3 DNA sequence: TGTGCCAGTAACCCTCGACAGGTTTTCTCTGAAGCTTTCTTT. It specifies CASNPRQVFSEAFF.

This clone was seen only once. The chain has TRBV28 and TRBJ2-2; possibly TRBD2 for D (6 bases). CDR3 size: 14 residues. Germline-derived CDR1 and CDR2 are MDHEN and SYDVKM. V lost 8 bases and J 7 bases, leaving 17 bases between the germline ends. The CDR3: CASEPPGARGELFF. The CDR3 coding sequence is TGTGCCAGCGAGCCCCCGGGAGCGCGCGGGGAGCTGTTTTTT.

The gene calls are TRBV9 and TRBJ1-1; TRBD1 matches 8 bases. Per germline, CDR1 SGDLS and CDR2 YYNGEE. The CDR3 extends over 15 amino acids. J lost 3 bases, V lost 0 bases, and 4 bases had no gene match. Here the CDR3 reads CASSVDATGDTEAFF. CDR3 nucleotide sequence: TGTGCCAGCAGCGTAGATGCGACAGGGGACACTGAAGCTTTCTTT.

This chain uses TRBV3-1 (or the pseudogene TRBV3-2) with TRBJ1-1, with 7 bases fitting TRBD1. CDR1 LGHDT and CDR2 YNNKEL come from the germline V gene (reference sequence). The CDR3 sequence is 12 residues long. The V segment lost 4 bases and the J segment 7 bases; nucleotides outside the gene matches: 3. In DNA, the CDR3 is TGTGCCAGCAGCCCGGACAGGATTGAAGCTTTCTTT. Translation: CASSPDRIEAFF.

As concerns this clone: Other DNA variants within this sample encode the same CDR3. The chain carries TRBV20-1 and TRBJ2-1; D perhaps matches TRBD2 (5 bases). Germline V lookup: CDR1 DFQATT, CDR2 SNEGSKA (reference sequence). With 1 base removed from V and 9 bases from J, the gap between germline ends came to 7 bases. The CDR3 has 11 residues. This CDR3 is CSARGRGEQFF. In DNA form, the CDR3 reads TGCAGTGCTAGAGGCCGGGGTGAGCAGTTCTTC.

This rearrangement joins TRBV2 to TRBJ1-2; D may be TRBD1 (5 bases). Trimming cost V 6 bases and J 4 bases, with 6 bases left between them. This CDR3 is built from 11 residues. Germline CDR1 and CDR2: SNHLY and FYNNEI. For the CDR3, the DNA is TGTGCCAGCAGCGGGGGCTATGGCTACACCTTC. It yields the protein CASSGGYGYTF. The variable domain in full, with the rest retrieved from reference TRBV2 and TRBJ1-2, is EPEVTQTPSHQVTQMGQEVILRCVPISNHLYFYWYRQILGQKVEFLVSFYNNEISEKSEIFDDQFSVERPDGSNFTLKIRSTKLEDSAMYFCASSGGYGYTFGSGTRLTVV.

The chain recombines TRBV24-1 with TRBJ1-2; D ambiguous. Deletions cut 0 bases from V and 4 bases from J, with 11 bases between. This CDR3 region has 15 residues. CDR1 KGHDR and CDR2 SFDVKD come from the germline V gene. The CDR3 region is CATSDLPRVLYGYTF. The DNA of the CDR3 is TGTGCCACCAGTGATTTGCCGCGGGTTCTCTATGGCTACACCTTC.

The V call is TRBV3-1 (or the pseudogene TRBV3-2), the J call TRBJ2-1; D perhaps matches TRBD2 (6 bases). The V end lost 6 bases, the J end lost 1 base, and 19 bases lay between the germline ends. The CDR3 is made up of 17 amino acids. Germline V gives CDR1 LGHDT, CDR2 YNNKEL (reference sequence). CDR3 protein: CASSSHGAGMSYNEQFF. CDR3 in DNA: TGTGCCAGCAGTTCTCATGGTGCGGGAATGTCCTACAATGAGCAGTTCTTC.

V and J are TRBV5-4 and TRBJ2-5; 9 bases are a match to TRBD2. The germline gives CDR1 SGHNT, CDR2 YYREEE (reference sequence). This CDR3 has 15 residues. V trimming: 4 bases; J trimming: 3 bases; junction bases outside the gene matches: 7. CDR3 sequence (DNA): TGTGCCAGCAGCCATAGCGGGGGTACGAAAGAGACCCAGTACTTC. The encoded protein is CASSHSGGTKETQYF.

The table lists this clone with a few counts. This chain uses TRBV7-9 with TRBJ1-1; the match to TRBD1 covers 9 bases. This CDR3 has 16 amino acids. The germline V gene encodes CDR1 SEHNR and CDR2 FQNEAQ (reference sequence). Trimming took 5 bases from V and 0 from J; bases not matched to a gene: 7. The CDR3 nucleotides read TGTGCCAGCAGCAGGGACAGGGTGCACATGAACACTGAAGCTTTCTTT. This gives the protein CASSRDRVHMNTEAFF.

This sequence joins TRBV6-5 and TRBJ2-7; 7 bases line up with TRBD2. J gave up 3 bases and V 8 bases, and 10 bases lay outside the gene matches. The CDR3 consists of 14 residues. Germline-derived CDR1 and CDR2 are MNHEY and SVGAGI. CDR3 coding DNA: TGTGCCAGCGGGCGAGGAGCGGGAATCTACGAGCAGTACTTC. Protein product: CASGRGAGIYEQYF.

The gene calls are TRBV10-1 and TRBJ2-5, with 7 bases matching TRBD2. J lost 1 base, V lost 3 bases, and 2 bases had no gene match. The CDR3 consists of 14 residues. From germline, CDR1 is WNHNN and CDR2 SYGVQD (reference sequence). The CDR3 bases are TGCGCCAGCAGTGAAGCGGGACCCCAAGAGACCCAGTACTTC. It encodes CASSEAGPQETQYF.

V gene TRBV5-6 combines with J gene TRBJ1-5; 11 positions match TRBD1. Germline loops: CDR1 SGHDT, CDR2 YYEEEE. After removal of 3 bases from V and 9 bases from J, the junction contained 5 bases not matched to a gene. The CDR3 is 14 residues long. The CDR3 region has the DNA TGTGCCAGCAGCTACGGGACAGGGGGGAGGCCCCAGCATTTT. Residues: CASSYGTGGRPQHF.

In its sample, this clone was seen a few times. The J gene is TRBJ1-5, the V gene TRBV18; TRBD1 matches 10 bases. The CDR3 totals 15 residues. Per the germline V gene, CDR1 is KGHSH and CDR2 is LQKENI. V was clipped by 5 bases and J by 3 bases; unmatched bases: 4. The CDR3 DNA reads TGTGCCAGCTCATTGGGACAGGGGATCAATCAGCCCCAGCATTTT. It codes for CASSLGQGINQPQHF.

J is TRBJ2-3 and V is TRBV7-2; weak D call: TRBD2 (7 bases). Trimming removed 5 bases from V and 0 bases from J, with 12 bases in between. The CDR3 is 15 residues long. Germline lookup yields CDR1 SGHTA and CDR2 FQGNSA. This chain's CDR3 is CASSIGGPSTDTQYF. The CDR3 bases are TGTGCCAGCAGCATCGGGGGGCCTAGCACAGATACGCAGTATTTT.

The DNA of the CDR3 is TGTGCCAGTAGTACCGGGGAAGGGAACACTGAAGCTTTCTTT. Translated, it gives CASSTGEGNTEAFF. The V and J genes are TRBV19 and TRBJ1-1; D ambiguous. The ends were cut back, 4 bases at V and 1 base at J, with 10 bases in the middle. The germline CDR1 and CDR2 sequences are LNHDA and SQIVND (reference sequence). The CDR3 loop spans 14 amino acids. The variable domain in full, with the rest retrieved from reference TRBV19 and TRBJ1-1, is DGGITQSPKYLFRKEGQNVTLSCEQNLNHDAMYWYRQDPGQGLRLIYYSQIVNDFQKGDIAEGYSVSREKKESFPLTVTSAQKNPTAFYLCASSTGEGNTEAFFGQGTRLTVV.

This CDR3 reads CASRRGGRSYNSPLHF. CDR3 DNA sequence: TGTGCCAGCAGACGGGGGGGTCGCTCCTATAATTCACCCCTCCACTTT. The rearrangement uses TRBV28 and TRBJ1-6; tentative D call: TRBD1 (5 bases). The CDR3 covers 16 residues. Trimming took off 6 bases at V and 0 bases at J, with 12 bases between the two ends. Germline V gene lookup returns CDR1 MDHEN and CDR2 SYDVKM.

The rearrangement uses TRBV4-3 and TRBJ1-1, with D tentatively TRBD1 (6 bases). The germline V gene encodes CDR1 LGHNA and CDR2 YSLEER. The CDR3 length is 15 residues. The V end lost 0 bases, the J end lost 1 base, and 9 bases lay between the germline ends. This chain's CDR3 is CASSQDLQGNTEAFF. The CDR3 DNA is TGCGCCAGCAGCCAAGATTTACAGGGGAACACTGAAGCTTTCTTT.

The chain employs TRBV2 and TRBJ1-2; 7 bases fit TRBD1. The trim removed 2 bases at V and 4 bases at J, leaving 7 bases unmatched. CDR3 size: 15 residues. Germline CDR1 SNHLY, CDR2 FYNNEI. DNA for the CDR3: TGTGCCAGCAGTGAACAACCCCGGACAGGCTATGGCTACACCTTC. Translated: CASSEQPRTGYGYTF.

The chain joins TRBV5-1 to TRBJ1-2, with unresolved D. This CDR3 is 15 amino acids long. Trimming pared 1 base from V and 2 bases from J, leaving 12 bases between. The V gene's germline CDR1 is SGHRS and CDR2 YFSETQ. In DNA, the CDR3 is TGCGCCAGCAGCTTGTTCCCGCAAGCGAACTATGGCTACACCTTC. This gives the protein CASSLFPQANYGYTF.

This clone appeared a single time. The V and J genes are TRBV19 and TRBJ2-1; perhaps TRBD1 as D (6 bases). V lost 6 bases to trimming and J lost 0 bases, with 12 bases between them. The germline V gene encodes CDR1 LNHDA and CDR2 SQIVND (reference sequence). The CDR3 length is 15 residues. The chain's CDR3 is CASSSTGTSYNEQFF. As DNA, the CDR3 is TGTGCCAGTAGCTCCACAGGGACCTCCTACAATGAGCAGTTCTTC.